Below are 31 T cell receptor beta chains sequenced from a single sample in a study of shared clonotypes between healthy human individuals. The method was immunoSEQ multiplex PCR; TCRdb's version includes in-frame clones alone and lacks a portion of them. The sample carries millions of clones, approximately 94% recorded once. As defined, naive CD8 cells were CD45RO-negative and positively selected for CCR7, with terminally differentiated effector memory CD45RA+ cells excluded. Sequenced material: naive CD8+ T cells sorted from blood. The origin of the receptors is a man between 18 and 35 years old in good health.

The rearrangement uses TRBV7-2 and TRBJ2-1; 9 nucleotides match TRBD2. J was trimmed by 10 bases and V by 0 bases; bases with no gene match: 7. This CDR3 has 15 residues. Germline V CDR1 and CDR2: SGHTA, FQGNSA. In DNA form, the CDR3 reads TGTGCCAGCAGCTTAGCTGGCGGGGGGGCCGGCGAGCAGTTCTTC. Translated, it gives CASSLAGGGAGEQFF.

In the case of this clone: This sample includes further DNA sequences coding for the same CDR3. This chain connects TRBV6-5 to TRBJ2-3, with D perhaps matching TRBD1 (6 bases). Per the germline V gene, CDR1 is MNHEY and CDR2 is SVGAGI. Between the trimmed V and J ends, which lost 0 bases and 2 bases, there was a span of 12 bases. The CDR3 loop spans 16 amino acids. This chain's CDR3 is CASSYSRGGSTDTQYF. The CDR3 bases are TGTGCCAGCAGTTACTCGAGAGGGGGTTCCACAGATACGCAGTATTTT.

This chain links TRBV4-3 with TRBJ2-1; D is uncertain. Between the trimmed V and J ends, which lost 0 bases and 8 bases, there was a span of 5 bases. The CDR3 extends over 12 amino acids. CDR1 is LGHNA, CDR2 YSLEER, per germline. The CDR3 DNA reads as TGCGCCAGCAGCCAAGATGGGCATGAGCAGTTCTTC. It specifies CASSQDGHEQFF.

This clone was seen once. The CDR3 loop reads CASSFSGGSRYEQYF. The CDR3 nucleotides are TGTGCCAGCAGTTTTAGCGGGGGCTCACGGTACGAGCAGTACTTC. V gene TRBV27 combines with J gene TRBJ2-7, with 9 bases lining up with TRBD2. The CDR3 is 15 residues long. The V segment lost 3 bases and the J segment 4 bases; nucleotides outside the gene matches: 7. CDR1 and CDR2 (germline): MNHEY, SMNVEV (reference sequence).

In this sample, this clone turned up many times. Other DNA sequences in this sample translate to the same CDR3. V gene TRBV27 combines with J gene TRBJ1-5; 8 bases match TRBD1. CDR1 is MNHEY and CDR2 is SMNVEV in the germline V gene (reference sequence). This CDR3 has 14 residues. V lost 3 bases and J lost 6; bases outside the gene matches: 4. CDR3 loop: CASSLGQAGQPQHF. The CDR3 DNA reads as TGTGCCAGCAGTTTGGGACAGGCGGGTCAGCCCCAGCATTTT.

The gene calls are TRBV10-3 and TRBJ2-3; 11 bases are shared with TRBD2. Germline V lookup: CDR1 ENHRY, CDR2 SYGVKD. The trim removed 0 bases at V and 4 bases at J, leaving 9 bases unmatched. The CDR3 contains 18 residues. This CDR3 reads CAISESPGTSGNSDTQYF. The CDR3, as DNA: TGTGCCATCAGTGAGTCCCCCGGGACTAGCGGAAATTCAGATACGCAGTATTTT.

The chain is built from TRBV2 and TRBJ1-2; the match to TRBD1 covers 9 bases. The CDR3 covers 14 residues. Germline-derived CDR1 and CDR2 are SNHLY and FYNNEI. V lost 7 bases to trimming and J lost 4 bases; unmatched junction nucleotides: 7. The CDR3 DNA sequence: TGTGCCAGCATCTTAGGACAGGGGTCCTATGGCTACACCTTC. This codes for CASILGQGSYGYTF.

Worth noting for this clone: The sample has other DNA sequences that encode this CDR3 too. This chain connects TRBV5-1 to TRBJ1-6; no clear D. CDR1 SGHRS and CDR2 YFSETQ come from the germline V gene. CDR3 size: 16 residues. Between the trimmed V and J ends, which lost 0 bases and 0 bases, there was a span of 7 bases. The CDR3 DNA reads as TGCGCCAGCAGCTTGGATGGGAGCTCCTATAATTCACCCCTCCACTTT. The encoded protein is CASSLDGSSYNSPLHF.

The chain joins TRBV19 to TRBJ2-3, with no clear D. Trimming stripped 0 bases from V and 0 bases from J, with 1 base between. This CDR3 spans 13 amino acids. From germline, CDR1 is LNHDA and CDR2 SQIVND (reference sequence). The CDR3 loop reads CASSIESTDTQYF. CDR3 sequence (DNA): TGTGCCAGTAGTATAGAAAGCACAGATACGCAGTATTTT.

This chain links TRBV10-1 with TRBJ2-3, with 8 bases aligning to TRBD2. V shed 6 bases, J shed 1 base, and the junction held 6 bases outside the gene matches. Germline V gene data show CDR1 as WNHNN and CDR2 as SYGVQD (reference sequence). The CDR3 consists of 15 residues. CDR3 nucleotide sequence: TGCGCCAGCAGCACGGGACTAGAGGGCACAGATACGCAGTATTTT. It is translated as CASSTGLEGTDTQYF.

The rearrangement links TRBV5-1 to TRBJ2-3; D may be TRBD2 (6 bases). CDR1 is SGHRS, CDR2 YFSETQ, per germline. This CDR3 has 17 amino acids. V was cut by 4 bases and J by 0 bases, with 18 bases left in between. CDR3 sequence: CASSGLAEGWSTDTQYF. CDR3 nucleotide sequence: TGCGCCAGCAGCGGGTTAGCGGAGGGGTGGAGCACAGATACGCAGTATTTT.

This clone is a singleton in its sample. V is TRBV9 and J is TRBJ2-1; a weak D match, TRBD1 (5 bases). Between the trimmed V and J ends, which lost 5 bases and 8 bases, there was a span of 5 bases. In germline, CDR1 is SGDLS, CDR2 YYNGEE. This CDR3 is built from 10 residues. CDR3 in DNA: TGTGCCAGCAGAGGGGATGAGCAGTTCTTC. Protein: CASRGDEQFF.

The CDR3 bases are TGTGCCAGCAGCGCCACAGGGGTCGAGCAGTACTTC. Translation gives CASSATGVEQYF. This chain links TRBV25-1 with TRBJ2-7; 7 bases align to TRBD1. V shed 6 bases and J 6 bases; nucleotides not matched to a gene: 5. This CDR3 contains 12 residues. Germline V lookup: CDR1 MGHDK, CDR2 SYGVNS.

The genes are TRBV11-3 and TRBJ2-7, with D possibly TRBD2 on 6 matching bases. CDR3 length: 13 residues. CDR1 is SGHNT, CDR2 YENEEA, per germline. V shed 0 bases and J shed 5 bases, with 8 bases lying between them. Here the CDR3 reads CASSLEGGHEQYF. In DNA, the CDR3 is TGTGCCAGCAGCTTAGAAGGAGGGCACGAGCAGTACTTC. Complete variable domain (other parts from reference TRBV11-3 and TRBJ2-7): EAGVVQSPRYKIIEKKQPVAFWCNPISGHNTLYWYLQNLGQGPELLIRYENEEAVDDSQLPKDRFSAERLKGVDSTLKIQPAELGDSAVYLCASSLEGGHEQYFGPGTRLTVT.

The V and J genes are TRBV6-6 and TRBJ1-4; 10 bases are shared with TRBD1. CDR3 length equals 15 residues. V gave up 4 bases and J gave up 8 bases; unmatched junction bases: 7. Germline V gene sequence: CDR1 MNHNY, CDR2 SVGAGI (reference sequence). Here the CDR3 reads CASSSLTGGGEKLFF. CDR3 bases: TGTGCCAGCAGTTCCCTGACAGGGGGCGGCGAAAAACTGTTTTTT.

The CDR3 reads CASSRALAVYNEQFF. For the CDR3, the DNA is TGTGCCAGCAGCAGGGCACTAGCGGTCTACAATGAGCAGTTCTTC. This sequence joins TRBV7-6 and TRBJ2-1, with 8 bases fitting TRBD2. The trim removed 5 bases at V and 3 bases at J, leaving 6 bases unmatched. This CDR3 has 15 residues. Germline assignment: CDR1 SGHVS and CDR2 FNYEAQ.

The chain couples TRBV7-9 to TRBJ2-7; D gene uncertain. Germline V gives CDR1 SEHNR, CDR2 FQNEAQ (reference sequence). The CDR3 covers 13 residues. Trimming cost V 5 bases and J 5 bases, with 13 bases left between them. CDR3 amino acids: CASSPPLGDEQYF. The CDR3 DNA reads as TGTGCCAGCAGCCCACCCTTGGGCGACGAGCAGTACTTC.

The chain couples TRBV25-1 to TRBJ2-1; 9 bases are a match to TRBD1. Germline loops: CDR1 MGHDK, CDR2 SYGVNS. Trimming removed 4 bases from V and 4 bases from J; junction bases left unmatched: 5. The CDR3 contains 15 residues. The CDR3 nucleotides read TGTGCCAGCAGTGCGGGACAGGGACGGTACAATGAGCAGTTCTTC. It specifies CASSAGQGRYNEQFF.

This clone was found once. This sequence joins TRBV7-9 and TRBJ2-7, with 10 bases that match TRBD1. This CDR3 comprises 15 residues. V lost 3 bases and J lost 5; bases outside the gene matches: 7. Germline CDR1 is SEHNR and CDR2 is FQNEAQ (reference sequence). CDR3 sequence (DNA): TGTGCCAGCAGCTTGGGTGTGACAGGGGGCGACGAGCAGTACTTC. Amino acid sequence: CASSLGVTGGDEQYF.

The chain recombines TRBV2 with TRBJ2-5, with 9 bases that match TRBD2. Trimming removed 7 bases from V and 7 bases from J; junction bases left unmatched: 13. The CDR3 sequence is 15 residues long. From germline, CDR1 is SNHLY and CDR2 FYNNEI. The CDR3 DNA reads TGTGCCAGCACCCGAAGTAGCGGGAGTATAGGGACCCAGTACTTC. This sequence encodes CASTRSSGSIGTQYF.

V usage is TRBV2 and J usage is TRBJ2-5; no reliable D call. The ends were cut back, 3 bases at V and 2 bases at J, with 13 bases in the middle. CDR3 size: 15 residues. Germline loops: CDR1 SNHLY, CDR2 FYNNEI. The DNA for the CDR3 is TGTGCCAGCAGTGACCCGGTAGGGCAGCAAGAGACCCAGTACTTC. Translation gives CASSDPVGQQETQYF.

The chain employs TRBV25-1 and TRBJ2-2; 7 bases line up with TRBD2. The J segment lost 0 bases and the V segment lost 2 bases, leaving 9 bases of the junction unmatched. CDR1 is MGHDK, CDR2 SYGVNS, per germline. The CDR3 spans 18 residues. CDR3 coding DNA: TGTGCCAGCAGTGAACGAGCGGGAAGTCTCGCGAACACCGGGGAGCTGTTTTTT. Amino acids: CASSERAGSLANTGELFF.

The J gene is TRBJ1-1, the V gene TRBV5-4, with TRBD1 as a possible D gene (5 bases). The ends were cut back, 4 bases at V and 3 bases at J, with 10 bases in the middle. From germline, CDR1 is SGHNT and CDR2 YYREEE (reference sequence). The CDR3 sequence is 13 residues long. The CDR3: CASSGGVDTEAFF. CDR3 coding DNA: TGTGCCAGCAGCGGGGGGGTTGACACTGAAGCTTTCTTT. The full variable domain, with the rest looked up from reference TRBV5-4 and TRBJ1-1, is ETGVTQSPTHLIKTRGQQVTLRCSSQSGHNTVSWYQQALGQGPQFIFQYYREEENGRGNFPPRFSGLQFPNYSSELNVNALELDDSALYLCASSGGVDTEAFFGQGTRLTVV.

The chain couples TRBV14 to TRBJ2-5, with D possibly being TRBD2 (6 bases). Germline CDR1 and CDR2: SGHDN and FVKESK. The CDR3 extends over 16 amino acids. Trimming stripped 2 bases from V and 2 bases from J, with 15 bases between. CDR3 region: CASSQSKTSGQETQYF. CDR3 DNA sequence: TGTGCCAGCAGCCAATCAAAGACTAGTGGGCAAGAGACCCAGTACTTC.

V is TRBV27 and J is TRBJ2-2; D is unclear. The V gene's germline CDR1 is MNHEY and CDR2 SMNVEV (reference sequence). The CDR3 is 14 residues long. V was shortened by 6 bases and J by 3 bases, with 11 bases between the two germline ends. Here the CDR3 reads CASSAAPHTGELFF. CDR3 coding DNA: TGTGCCAGCAGCGCTGCCCCTCACACCGGGGAGCTGTTTTTT.

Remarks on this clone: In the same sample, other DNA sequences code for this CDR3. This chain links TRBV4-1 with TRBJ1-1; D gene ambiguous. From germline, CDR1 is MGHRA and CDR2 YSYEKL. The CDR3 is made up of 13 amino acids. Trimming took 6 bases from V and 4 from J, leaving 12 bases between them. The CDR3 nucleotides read TGCGCCAGCAGTCCTCGGGGAGGCACTGAAGCTTTCTTT. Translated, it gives CASSPRGGTEAFF.

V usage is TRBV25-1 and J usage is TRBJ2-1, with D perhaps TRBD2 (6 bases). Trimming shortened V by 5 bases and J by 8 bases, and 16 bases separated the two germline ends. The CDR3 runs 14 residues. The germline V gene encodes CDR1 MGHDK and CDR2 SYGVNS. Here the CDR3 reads CASSYAGTWDEQFF. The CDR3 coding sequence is TGTGCCAGCAGTTACGCGGGAACATGGGATGAGCAGTTCTTC. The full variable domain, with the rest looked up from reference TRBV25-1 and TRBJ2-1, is EADIYQTPRYLVIGTGKKITLECSQTMGHDKMYWYQQDPGMELHLIHYSYGVNSTEKGDLSSESTVSRIRTEHFPLTLESARPSHTSQYLCASSYAGTWDEQFFGPGTRLTVL.

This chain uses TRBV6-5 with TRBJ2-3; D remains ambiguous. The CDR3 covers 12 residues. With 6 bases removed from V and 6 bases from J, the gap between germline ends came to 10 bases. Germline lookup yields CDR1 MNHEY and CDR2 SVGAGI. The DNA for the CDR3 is TGTGCCAGCAGCCCAATTTGGGATACGCAGTATTTT. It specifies CASSPIWDTQYF.

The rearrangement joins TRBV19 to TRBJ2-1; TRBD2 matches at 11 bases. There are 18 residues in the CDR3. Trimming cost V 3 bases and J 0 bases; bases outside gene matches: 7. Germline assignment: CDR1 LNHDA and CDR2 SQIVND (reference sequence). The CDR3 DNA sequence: TGTGCCAGTAGTATCTTACTAGCGGGAGTGAGCTCCTACAATGAGCAGTTCTTC. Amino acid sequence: CASSILLAGVSSYNEQFF.

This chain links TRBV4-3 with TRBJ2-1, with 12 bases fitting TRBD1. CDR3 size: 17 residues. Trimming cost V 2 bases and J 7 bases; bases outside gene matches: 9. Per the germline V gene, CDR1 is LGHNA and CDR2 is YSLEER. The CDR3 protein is CASSQSRGTGGRNEQFF. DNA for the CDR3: TGCGCCAGCAGCCAATCCCGGGGGACAGGGGGCAGGAATGAGCAGTTCTTC.

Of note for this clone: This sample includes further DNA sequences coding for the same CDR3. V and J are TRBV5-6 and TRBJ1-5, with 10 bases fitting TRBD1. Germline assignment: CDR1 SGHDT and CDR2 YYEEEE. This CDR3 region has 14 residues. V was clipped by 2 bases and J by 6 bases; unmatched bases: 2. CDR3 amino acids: CASSFGQGGQPQHF. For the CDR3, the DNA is TGTGCCAGCAGCTTCGGACAGGGGGGTCAGCCCCAGCATTTT. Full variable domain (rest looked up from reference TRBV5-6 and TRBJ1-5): DAGVTQSPTHLIKTRGQQVTLRCSPKSGHDTVSWYQQALGQGPQFIFQYYEEEERQRGNFPDRFSGHQFPNYSSELNVNALLLGDSALYLCASSFGQGGQPQHFGDGTRLSIL.